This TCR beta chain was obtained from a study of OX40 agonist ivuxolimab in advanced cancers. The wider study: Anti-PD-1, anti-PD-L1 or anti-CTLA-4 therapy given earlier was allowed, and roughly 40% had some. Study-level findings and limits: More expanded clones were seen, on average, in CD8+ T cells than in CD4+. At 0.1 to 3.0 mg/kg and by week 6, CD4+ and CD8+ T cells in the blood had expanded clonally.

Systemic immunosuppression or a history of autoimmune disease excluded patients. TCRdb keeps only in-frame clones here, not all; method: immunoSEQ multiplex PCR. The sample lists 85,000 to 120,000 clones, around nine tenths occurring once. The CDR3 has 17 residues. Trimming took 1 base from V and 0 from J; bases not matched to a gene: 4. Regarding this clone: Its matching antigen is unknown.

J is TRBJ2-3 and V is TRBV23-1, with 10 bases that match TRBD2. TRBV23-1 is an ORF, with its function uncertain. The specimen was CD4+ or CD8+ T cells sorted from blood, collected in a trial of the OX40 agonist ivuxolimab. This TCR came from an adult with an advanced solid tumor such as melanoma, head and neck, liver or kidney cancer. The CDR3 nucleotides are TGCGCCAGCAGTCAATTTCCACTAGCGGGGAGCACAGATACGCAGTATTTT. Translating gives CASSQFPLAGSTDTQYF.